This is a list of T cell receptor beta chains from one sample in a study of blood T cell repertoires in COVID-19. Clones were read by immunoSEQ multiplex PCR, and TCRdb kept only the in-frame ones, dropping some. The sample has some 18,000 clones; about 91% are singletons. Sequencing was done on a sample of PBMCs or T cells enriched from blood (not recorded which). The receptors originated from a woman aged 25 to 45 who had recovered from COVID-19. Each CDR3 is given with its conserved first and last residue. The D gene is left open where the match is weak.

TRBV19,NA,TRBJ1-4,CASSAGTNDATNEKLFF,TGTGCCAGTAGCGCCGGGACAAACGATGCAACTAATGAAAAACTGTTTTTT
TRBV3-1/TRBV3-2,NA,TRBJ1-5,CASSPGRGGPQPQHF,TGTGCCAGCAGCCCGGGTCGGGGGGGACCTCAGCCCCAGCATTTT
TRBV2,TRBD2,TRBJ2-2,CASSASGGRGNTGELFF,TGTGCCAGCAGTGCGAGCGGGGGAAGGGGAAACACCGGGGAGCTGTTTTTT
TRBV6-2/TRBV6-3,NA,TRBJ2-5,CASSQPPQEAQYF,TGTGCCAGCAGTCAACCCCCGCAAGAGGCCCAGTACTTC
TRBV13,NA,TRBJ1-4,CATRGQGEKLFF,TGTGCCACCCGAGGGCAGGGGGAAAAACTGTTTTTT
TRBV3-1/TRBV3-2,TRBD2,TRBJ2-3,CASSPTSGPPSTDTQYF,TGTGCCAGCAGCCCGACTAGCGGGCCGCCTAGCACAGATACGCAGTATTTT
TRBV4-3,TRBD1,TRBJ1-4,CASSQDRDRGEKLFF,TGCGCCAGCAGCCAGGACCGGGACAGGGGTGAAAAACTGTTTTTT
TRBV11-2,NA,TRBJ2-3,CASSFLGRSLTDTQYF,TGTGCCAGCAGCTTTCTGGGGCGCTCCCTCACAGATACGCAGTATTTT
TRBV4-2,TRBD1,TRBJ1-3,CASSQEATAKGQLNSGNTIYF,TGTGCCAGCAGCCAAGAGGCGACCGCAAAGGGACAGCTCAACTCTGGAAACACCATATATTTT
TRBV5-3,NA,TRBJ2-7,CARSSGGPYEQYF,TGTGCCAGAAGCTCAGGGGGGCCCTACGAGCAGTACTTC
TRBV5-1,TRBD2,TRBJ2-7,CASSLVEGGFYEQYF,TGCGCCAGCAGCTTGGTGGAGGGAGGGTTCTACGAGCAGTACTTC
TRBV6-5,NA,TRBJ1-2,CASAPSGQRHYGYTF,TGTGCCAGCGCACCCTCGGGACAAAGGCACTATGGCTACACCTTC
TRBV28,TRBD1,TRBJ1-1,CASSFRDRVTEAFF,TGTGCCAGCAGTTTTCGGGACAGGGTAACTGAAGCTTTCTTT
TRBV28,TRBD1,TRBJ1-5,CASSLGRQGSNQPQHF,TGTGCCAGCAGTCTAGGGAGACAGGGAAGCAATCAGCCCCAGCATTTT
TRBV9,TRBD1,TRBJ1-6,CASSGGQGANSPLHF,TGTGCCAGCAGTGGGGGACAGGGGGCAAATTCACCCCTCCACTTT
TRBV18,NA,TRBJ1-2,CASSPPGRADYGYTF,TGTGCCAGCTCACCACCGGGGAGGGCAGACTATGGCTACACCTTC
TRBV4-3,NA,TRBJ1-1,CASSQGRTWGTEAFF,TGCGCCAGCAGCCAAGGGAGGACTTGGGGAACTGAAGCTTTCTTT